This T cell receptor (beta chain) was documented in a study of cytomegalovirus exposure and HLA in healthy donors. Assay: immunoSEQ multiplex PCR; the TCRdb copy retains only in-frame clones and omits some. This table has about 260,000 clones, 80% to 95% appearing once. The donors were in the roughly 130-subject validation cohort; that cohort was separate from the approximately 700-subject first cohort. Germline CDR1 reads SGHNT; CDR2 reads YYREEE (reference sequence). Trimming took 3 bases from V and 0 from J; bases not matched to a gene: 3. The CDR3 runs 15 residues. The V gene is TRBV5-4, the J gene TRBJ2-7; the match to TRBD1 covers 10 bases. The specimen was PBMCs. The sequence was obtained from a woman aged 25 to 39 in good health and CMV-seronegative. Here the CDR3 DNA reads TGTGCCAGCAGCTCGGACAGGGGGGACTCCTACGAGCAGTACTTC. Its protein is CASSSDRGDSYEQYF.